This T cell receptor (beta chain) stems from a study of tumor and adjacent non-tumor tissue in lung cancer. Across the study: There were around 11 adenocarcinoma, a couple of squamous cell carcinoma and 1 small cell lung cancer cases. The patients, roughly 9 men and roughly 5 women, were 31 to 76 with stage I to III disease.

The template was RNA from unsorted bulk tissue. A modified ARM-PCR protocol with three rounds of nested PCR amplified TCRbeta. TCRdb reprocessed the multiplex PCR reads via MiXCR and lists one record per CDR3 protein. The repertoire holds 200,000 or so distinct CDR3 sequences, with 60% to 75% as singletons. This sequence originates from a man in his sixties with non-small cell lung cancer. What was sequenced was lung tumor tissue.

Written as DNA, the CDR3 is TGTGCCAGCAGCCTGGACAGGGAGGGGCGCGAGCAGTACTTC. This codes for CASSLDREGREQYF. The rearrangement uses TRBV7-8 and TRBJ2-7, with D maybe TRBD1 (8 bases). The CDR3 is 14 amino acids. The germline CDR1 and CDR2 sequences are SGHVS and FQNEAQ. V lost 5 bases and J 6 bases, leaving 17 bases between the germline ends.